This TCR beta chain appears in the sequencing data of a study of blood T cell repertoires in COVID-19. Study at large: Samples taken during acute and convalescent COVID-19 were collected in the United States, Italy and Spain.

The CDR3 extends over 14 amino acids. Germline V CDR1 and CDR2: SNHLY, FYNNEI. Trimming took off 5 bases at V and 1 base at J, with 11 bases between the two ends. In the original processing: Amplification of reference gene primers was used by the study to estimate nucleated cell counts. The data were produced by immunoSEQ multiplex PCR, yet TCRdb's version contains in-frame clones alone and is incomplete. V, J and clone size are taken as reported in that table, and D and trimming were inferred from the DNA itself. The sample has 300,000 to 350,000 clones; 75% to 95% are singletons. This clone came up a few times.

This clonotype was sampled from a woman aged 30 to 39 with COVID-19, enrolled during active disease. The sequenced sample was peripheral blood. This chain joins TRBV2 and TRBJ1-2, with D uncertain. This CDR3 is CASSRQAFNYGYTF. The CDR3 DNA sequence: TGTGCCAGCAGTCGCCAGGCCTTTAACTATGGCTACACCTTC.